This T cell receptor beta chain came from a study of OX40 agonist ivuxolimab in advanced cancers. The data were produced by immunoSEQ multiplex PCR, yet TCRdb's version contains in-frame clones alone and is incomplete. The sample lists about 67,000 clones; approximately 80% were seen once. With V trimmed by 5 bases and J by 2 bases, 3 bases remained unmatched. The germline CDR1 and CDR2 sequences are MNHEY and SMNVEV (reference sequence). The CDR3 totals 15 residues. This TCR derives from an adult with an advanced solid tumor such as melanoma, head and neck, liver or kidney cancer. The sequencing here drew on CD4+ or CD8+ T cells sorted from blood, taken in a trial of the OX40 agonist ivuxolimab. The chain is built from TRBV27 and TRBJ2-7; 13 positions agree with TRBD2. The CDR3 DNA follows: TGTGCCAGCAGTCTTGGGACTAGCGGGACCTACGAGCAGTACTTC. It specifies CASSLGTSGTYEQYF.